These T cell receptor beta chains were read from a single sample in a study of cytomegalovirus exposure and HLA in healthy donors. Some clones are missing from TCRdb's copy, which holds only in-frame ones; the method was immunoSEQ multiplex PCR. Of approximately 120,000 clones listed, about 74% are singletons. The sequenced material came from PBMCs. Receptors were obtained from a woman in her forties or fifties in good health and CMV-seropositive. Each CDR3 is given with its conserved first and last residue. D genes are given only for firm matches. Size is stated for part of the rows, as once, few or many counts, or as a class when the clone is expanded.

v_call	d_call	clone_size	j_call	cdr3_length	cdr3_aa	cdr3_nt
TRBV29-1	TRBD1	.	TRBJ1-3	11	CSIDRGHTIYF	TGCAGCATCGACAGGGGACACACCATATATTTT
TRBV7-2	TRBD1	few	TRBJ1-2	16	CASSFTATGDNYGYTF	TGTGCCAGCAGCTTCACGGCGACAGGGGATAACTATGGCTACACCTTC
TRBV7-7	.	.	TRBJ1-4	13	CASSRTFSEKLFF	TGTGCCAGCAGCCGAACTTTTAGCGAAAAACTGTTTTTT
TRBV18	.	few	TRBJ2-6	16	CASSPGQNSGANVLTF	TGTGCCAGCTCACCTGGACAGAACTCTGGGGCCAACGTCCTGACTTTC
TRBV5-4	.	.	TRBJ1-1	15	CASSLAGHTNTEAFF	TGTGCCAGCAGCTTGGCGGGACATACTAACACTGAAGCTTTCTTT
TRBV2	TRBD1	.	TRBJ2-7	15	CATEIGQGRTHEQYF	TGTGCCACCGAGATCGGACAGGGAAGGACTCACGAGCAGTACTTC
TRBV27	.	once	TRBJ1-2	15	CASRISGGDNYGYTF	TGTGCCAGCAGAATCTCTGGGGGCGATAACTATGGCTACACCTTC
TRBV9	.	.	TRBJ1-2	13	CASNPTGSLGYTF	TGTGCCAGCAATCCAACAGGGAGTTTAGGCTACACCTTC
TRBV19	.	.	TRBJ2-5	13	CASRGRLRETQYF	TGTGCCAGTAGAGGCAGATTGCGGGAGACCCAGTACTTC
TRBV5-1	TRBD1	.	TRBJ1-4	15	CASSRDRGQDEKLFF	TGCGCCAGCAGCAGAGACAGGGGGCAGGACGAAAAACTGTTTTTT
TRBV5-1	.	.	TRBJ2-7	13	CASSFEVAYEQYF	TGCGCCAGCAGCTTCGAGGTTGCCTACGAGCAGTACTTC
TRBV2	TRBD1	.	TRBJ2-6	17	CASKVRQGLSGANVLTF	TGTGCCAGCAAGGTTAGACAGGGCCTCTCTGGGGCCAACGTCCTGACTTTC
TRBV28	TRBD1	.	TRBJ1-5	16	CASTDREEYSNQPQHF	TGTGCCAGCACTGACAGGGAGGAGTATAGCAATCAGCCCCAGCATTTT
TRBV2	.	.	TRBJ2-5	15	CASRGTSSGGETQYF	TGTGCCAGCAGAGGGACGAGCTCAGGAGGGGAGACCCAGTACTTC
TRBV29-1	.	.	TRBJ2-3	16	CSVETQMSRNTDTQYF	TGCAGCGTTGAAACCCAGATGTCCAGAAACACAGATACGCAGTATTTT
TRBV9	TRBD1	.	TRBJ2-6	18	CASSANLQGFAGANVLTF	TGTGCCAGCAGCGCAAACTTACAGGGGTTTGCTGGGGCCAACGTCCTGACTTTC
TRBV7-9	.	.	TRBJ1-4	14	CASSLVGAGEKLFF	TGTGCCAGCAGTTTAGTGGGCGCAGGGGAAAAACTGTTTTTT
TRBV19	TRBD1	few	TRBJ1-2	14	CASSLQGDLYGYTF	TGTGCCAGTAGCTTACAGGGGGACCTCTATGGCTACACCTTC
TRBV6-1	.	.	TRBJ2-7	13	CASSFGRTYEQYF	TGTGCCAGCAGTTTTGGCAGGACCTACGAGCAGTACTTC
TRBV19	.	.	TRBJ1-2	13	CASTDGQHYGYTF	TGTGCCAGTACCGACGGACAGCACTATGGCTACACCTTC
TRBV11-2	.	.	TRBJ1-2	13	CASSLDRLYGYTF	TGTGCCAGCAGCTTAGATAGACTGTACGGCTACACCTTC
TRBV11-2	.	few	TRBJ2-2	15	CASSQMTPRAGELFF	TGTGCCAGCAGCCAGATGACTCCCAGGGCCGGGGAGCTGTTTTTT
TRBV13	TRBD1	few	TRBJ2-2	15	CASSLGVRGLEELFF	TGTGCCAGCAGCTTAGGAGTTAGGGGGCTCGAGGAGCTGTTTTTT
TRBV7-2	TRBD1	.	TRBJ1-6	15	CASSMTGGAGSPLHF	TGTGCCAGCAGCATGACAGGGGGCGCAGGATCACCCCTCCACTTT
TRBV6-5	.	.	TRBJ1-4	13	CASSRQVDEKLFF	TGTGCCAGCAGTAGACAGGTGGATGAAAAACTGTTTTTT
TRBV5-1	.	.	TRBJ1-3	15	CASSLDGSSGNTIYF	TGCGCCAGCAGCTTGGATGGGAGCTCTGGAAACACCATATATTTT
TRBV7-2	.	.	TRBJ2-3	16	CASSPGYSGSTDTQYF	TGTGCCAGCAGCCCAGGGTATAGCGGTAGCACAGATACGCAGTATTTT
TRBV7-6	.	.	TRBJ2-3	14	CASSLRGRADTQYF	TGTGCCAGCAGCTTAAGAGGGCGCGCAGATACGCAGTATTTT
TRBV6-1	.	.	TRBJ2-3	12	CASGGLGYTQYF	TGTGCCAGCGGGGGCTTGGGCTATACGCAGTATTTT
TRBV18	TRBD1	.	TRBJ1-2	15	CASSPDRDSLYGYTF	TGTGCCAGCTCACCAGACCGGGACAGCCTCTATGGCTACACCTTC
TRBV27	.	.	TRBJ2-7	16	CASSFGPGLSSYEQYF	.
TRBV4-3	.	few	TRBJ1-6	18	CASSQATAGSGYNSPLHF	TGCGCCAGCAGCCAAGCTACGGCCGGGTCTGGTTATAATTCACCCCTCCACTTT
TRBV7-6	TRBD1	.	TRBJ2-7	14	CASSPIGQAYEQYF	TGTGCCAGCAGCCCCATTGGACAGGCCTACGAGCAGTACTTC
TRBV10-3	TRBD1	.	TRBJ2-7	12	CAIAIQGDEQYF	TGTGCCATTGCGATACAGGGGGACGAGCAGTACTTC
TRBV30	TRBD1	.	TRBJ1-6	16	CAWSEFRGQINSPLHF	TGTGCCTGGAGTGAATTTAGGGGACAGATAAATTCACCCCTCCACTTT
TRBV6-4	.	.	TRBJ2-3	14	CASSDTGGTDTQYF	TGTGCCAGCAGTGACACCGGGGGCACAGATACGCAGTATTTT
TRBV9	TRBD2	.	TRBJ2-4	15	CASSVAGGPRNIQYF	TGTGCCAGCAGCGTAGCGGGGGGGCCACGAAACATTCAGTACTTC